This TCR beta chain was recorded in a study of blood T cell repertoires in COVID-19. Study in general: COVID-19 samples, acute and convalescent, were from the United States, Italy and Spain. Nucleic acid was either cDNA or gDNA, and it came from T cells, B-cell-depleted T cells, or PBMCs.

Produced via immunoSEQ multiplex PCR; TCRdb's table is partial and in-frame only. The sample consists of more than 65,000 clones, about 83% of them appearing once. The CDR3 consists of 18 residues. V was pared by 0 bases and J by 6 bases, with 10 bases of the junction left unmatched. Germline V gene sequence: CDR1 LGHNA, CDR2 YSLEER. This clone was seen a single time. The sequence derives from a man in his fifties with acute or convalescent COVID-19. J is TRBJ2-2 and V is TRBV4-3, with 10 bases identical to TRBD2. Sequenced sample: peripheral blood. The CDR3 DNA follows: TGCGCCAGCAGCCAAGAAGCGCTAGCGGGAGTAATGTCCGGGGAGCTGTTTTTT. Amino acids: CASSQEALAGVMSGELFF.